The source of this T cell receptor beta chain is a study of OX40 agonist ivuxolimab in advanced cancers. Study in general: Ivuxolimab was administered intravenously to patients at 0.01 to 10 mg/kg every 2 weeks.

This clone has a single count. V was clipped by 2 bases and J by 4 bases; unmatched bases: 3. The CDR3 spans 15 residues. The germline CDR1 and CDR2 sequences are KGHSH and LQKENI. TCRdb's table, derived via immunoSEQ multiplex PCR, lists solely in-frame clones and lacks some. This sample yields more than 70,000 clones, of which 81% are seen a single time; about 5% belongs to the top ten. Here the sequenced sample was CD4+ or CD8+ T cells sorted from blood, taken in a trial of the OX40 agonist ivuxolimab. The sequence derives from an adult with an advanced solid tumor such as melanoma, head and neck, liver or kidney cancer. The chain uses TRBV18 and TRBJ2-7; 12 bases are shared with TRBD1. The DNA for the CDR3 is TGTGCCAGCTCACCAGAGGGACAGGGGGCGTACGAGCAGTACTTC. Its translation is CASSPEGQGAYEQYF.